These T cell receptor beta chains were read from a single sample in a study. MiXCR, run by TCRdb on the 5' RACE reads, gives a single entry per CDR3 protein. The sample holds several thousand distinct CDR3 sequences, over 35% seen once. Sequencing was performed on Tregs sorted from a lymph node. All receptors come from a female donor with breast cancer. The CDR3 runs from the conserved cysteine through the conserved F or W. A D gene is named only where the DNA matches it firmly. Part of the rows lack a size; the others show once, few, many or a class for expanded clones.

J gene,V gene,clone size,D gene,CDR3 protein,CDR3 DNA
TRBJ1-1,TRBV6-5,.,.,CASSYDPYGQHTEAFF,TGTGCCAGCAGTTACGACCCCTACGGACAGCACACTGAAGCTTTCTTT
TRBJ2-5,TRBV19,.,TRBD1,CASSIAHVTGFQETQYF,TGTGCCAGTAGTATAGCCCACGTGACAGGGTTCCAAGAGACCCAGTACTTC
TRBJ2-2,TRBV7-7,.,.,CASSLGISEANTGELFF,TGTGCTAGCAGCTTAGGTATCAGCGAAGCGAACACCGGGGAGCTGTTTTTT
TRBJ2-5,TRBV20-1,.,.,CSARVRGLGETQYF,TGCAGTGCTAGAGTGCGGGGGCTCGGGGAGACCCAGTACTTC
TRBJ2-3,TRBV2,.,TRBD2,CASSELAGGLTDTQYF,TGTGCCAGCAGTGAACTAGCGGGGGGCCTCACAGATACGCAGTATTTT
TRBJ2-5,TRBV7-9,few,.,CASNHRDQETQYF,TGTGCCAGCAACCATCGGGACCAAGAGACCCAGTACTTC
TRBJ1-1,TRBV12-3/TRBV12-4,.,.,CASSLATNTEAFF,TGTGCCAGCAGTTTAGCGACAAACACTGAAGCTTTCTTT
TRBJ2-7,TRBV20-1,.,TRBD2,CSARDQRLAGVWYEQYF,TGCAGTGCTAGAGATCAGCGACTAGCGGGAGTCTGGTACGAGCAGTACTTC
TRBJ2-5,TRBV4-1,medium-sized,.,CASSQGEEETQYF,TGCGCCAGCAGCCAAGGGGAAGAAGAGACCCAGTACTTC
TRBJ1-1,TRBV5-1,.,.,CASSLPSLRNTEAFF,TGCGCCAGCAGCTTGCCCAGCTTGAGGAACACTGAAGCTTTCTTT
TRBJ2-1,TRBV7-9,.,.,CASSPADTAYNEQFF,TGTGCCAGCAGCCCCGCCGACACCGCCTACAATGAGCAGTTCTTC
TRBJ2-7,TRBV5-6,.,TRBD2,CASSLAAGGLDEQYF,TGTGCCAGCAGCTTGGCGGCGGGGGGGCTTGACGAGCAGTACTTC
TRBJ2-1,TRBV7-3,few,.,CASSLMGDGNEQFF,TGTGCCAGCAGCTTAATGGGGGACGGCAATGAGCAGTTCTTC
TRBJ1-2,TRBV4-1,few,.,CASSQERGNYGYTF,TGCGCCAGCAGCCAAGAGCGAGGAAACTATGGCTACACCTTC
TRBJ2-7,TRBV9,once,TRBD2,CASSVVSGAGVYEQYF,TGTGCCAGCAGCGTAGTATCTGGGGCGGGAGTCTACGAGCAGTACTTC
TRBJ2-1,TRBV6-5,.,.,CASSYMNEQFF,TGTGCCAGCAGTTACATGAATGAGCAGTTCTTC
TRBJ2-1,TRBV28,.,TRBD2,CASSPLAGGKNNEQFF,TGTGCCAGCAGTCCCTTAGCGGGAGGAAAAAACAATGAGCAGTTCTTC
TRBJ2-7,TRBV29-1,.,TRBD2,CSVAALAGFEQYF,TGCAGCGTTGCAGCTCTAGCGGGTTTCGAGCAGTACTTC
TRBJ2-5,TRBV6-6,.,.,CASSLGPRAPEGAQYF,TGTGCCAGCAGTCTAGGTCCCAGGGCGCCCGAAGGTGCCCAGTACTTC
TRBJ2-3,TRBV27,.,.,CASSPLSTDTQYF,TGTGCCAGCAGTCCCCTGAGCACAGATACGCAGTATTTT
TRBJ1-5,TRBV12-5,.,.,CASGLALNQPQHF,TGTGCTAGTGGTTTGGCCTTAAATCAGCCCCAGCATTTT
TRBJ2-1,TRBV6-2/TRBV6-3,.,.,CASSYSIDPSYNEQFF,TGTGCCAGCAGTTACTCCATAGATCCCTCCTACAATGAGCAGTTCTTC
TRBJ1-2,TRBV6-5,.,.,CASSYGTVHTNYGYTF,TGTGCCAGCAGTTACGGGACGGTTCATACTAACTATGGCTACACCTTC
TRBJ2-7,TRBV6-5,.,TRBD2,CASTRTSGGESYEQYF,TGTGCCAGCACCAGGACTAGCGGGGGGGAATCCTACGAGCAGTACTTC
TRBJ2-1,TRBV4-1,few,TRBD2,CASSQDPSGYNEQFF,TGCGCCAGCAGCCAAGACCCTAGCGGCTACAATGAGCAGTTCTTC
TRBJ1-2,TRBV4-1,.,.,CASSQVWEGHGYTF,TGCGCCAGCAGCCAAGTATGGGAGGGCCATGGCTACACCTTC
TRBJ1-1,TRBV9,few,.,CASSMGLYTEAFF,TGTGCCAGCAGCATGGGGCTGTACACTGAAGCTTTCTTT
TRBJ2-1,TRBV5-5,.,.,CASSLAGDFPNEQLF,TGTGCCAGCAGCTTGGCAGGGGACTTCCCCAATGAGCAGCTCTTC
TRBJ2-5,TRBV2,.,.,CASSVSPDQETQYF,TGTGCCAGCAGTGTTAGTCCGGACCAGGAGACCCAGTACTTC
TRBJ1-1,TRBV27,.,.,CASRPQGYTEAFF,TGTGCCAGCCGTCCACAGGGCTACACTGAAGCTTTCTTT
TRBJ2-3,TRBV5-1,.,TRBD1,CASSRTGGDTQYF,TGCGCCAGCAGCAGAACAGGGGGGGATACGCAGTATTTT
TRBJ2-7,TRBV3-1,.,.,CASSTIAGGGSGEQYF,TGTGCCAGCAGCACCATAGCCGGGGGAGGTTCGGGCGAGCAGTACTTC
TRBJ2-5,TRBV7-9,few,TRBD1,CASSPTDRIGETQYF,TGTGCCAGCAGCCCAACGGACAGGATAGGAGAGACCCAGTACTTC